These 28 T cell receptor beta chains originate from one sample sequenced in a study of T cell changes during pregnancy in multiple sclerosis. Using immunoSEQ multiplex PCR, the repertoire was profiled, and TCRdb retains in-frame clones only, with some absent. There are around 71,000 clones in the sample; roughly nine tenths occur only once, and approximately 1% lies in the top ten. Sample: peripheral blood, taken in the third trimester of pregnancy. The receptor source for this set is a female donor with multiple sclerosis, enrolled in a pregnancy study.

The chain's CDR3 is CASSRTDEAFF. The CDR3 region has the DNA TGTGCCAGCTCAAGGACAGATGAAGCTTTCTTT. The chain carries TRBV18 and TRBJ1-1, with D possibly TRBD1 on 6 matching bases. Trimming removed 5 bases at V and 7 bases at J, with 8 bases between. The CDR3 has 11 residues. Germline V gene lookup returns CDR1 KGHSH and CDR2 LQKENI.

For this clone: This sample also contains other DNA sequences that code for the same CDR3. V is TRBV7-2 and J is TRBJ1-1; D is perhaps TRBD1 (6 bases). The germline V and J ends were trimmed by 4 bases and 5 bases, with 11 bases remaining between them. From germline, CDR1 is SGHTA and CDR2 FQGNSA. This CDR3 is 13 amino acids long. The CDR3 DNA sequence: TGTGCCAGCAGCTATACAGGGCGGACTGAAGCTTTCTTT. Translated, it gives CASSYTGRTEAFF.

The chain recombines TRBV30 with TRBJ2-3, with a tentative D call TRBD1 (5 bases). V lost 6 bases to trimming and J lost 1 base, with 8 bases between them. The CDR3 extends over 12 amino acids. Germline V CDR1 and CDR2: GTSNPN, SVGIG (reference sequence). The CDR3 is CACRTRTDTQYF. Written as DNA, the CDR3 is TGTGCCTGCCGGACACGCACAGATACGCAGTATTTT.

This chain connects TRBV5-6 to TRBJ2-5; TRBD2 agrees at 9 bases. The J call may be wrong; the DNA end is better matched by TRBJ2-7. Germline loops: CDR1 SGHDT, CDR2 YYEEEE. The CDR3 length is 16 residues. This chain's CDR3 is CASSFKLAGTLYEQYF. The CDR3 nucleotides are TGTGCCAGCAGCTTTAAGCTAGCGGGGACCCTTTACGAGCAGTACTTC.

V and J are TRBV11-2 and TRBJ2-7; the D is unclear. The germline V gene encodes CDR1 SGHAT and CDR2 FQNNGV. CDR3 length: 8 residues. Deletions cut 3 bases from V and 12 bases from J, with 3 bases between. In nucleotides, the CDR3 is TGTGCCAGCAGCTTTCTGTACTTC. Its protein product is CASSFLYF. Combining the CDR3 with reference TRBV11-2 and TRBJ2-7 gives the whole variable domain EAGVAQSPRYKIIEKRQSVAFWCNPISGHATLYWYQQILGQGPKLLIQFQNNGVVDDSQLPKDRFSAERLKGVDSTLKIQPAKLEDSAVYLCASSFLYFGPGTRLTVT.

The J gene is TRBJ2-7, the V gene TRBV5-6; 9 bases map to TRBD2. Germline V gene data show CDR1 as SGHDT and CDR2 as YYEEEE. The length of the CDR3 is 17 residues. Trimming cost V 4 bases and J 1 base; bases outside gene matches: 12. CDR3 residues: CASSPVGRLAASYEQYF. The DNA for the CDR3 is TGTGCCAGCAGCCCCGTCGGGCGACTAGCGGCATCCTACGAGCAGTACTTC.

This clone came up once. The V and J genes are TRBV10-2 and TRBJ2-3, with 8 bases lining up with TRBD2. Germline CDR1 WSHSY, CDR2 SAAADI. This CDR3 comprises 13 residues. J was trimmed by 3 bases and V by 8 bases; bases with no gene match: 4. The CDR3 bases are TGCGCCAGCTGCGGGAGGACGACAGATACGCAGTATTTT. As protein: CASCGRTTDTQYF.

The chain couples TRBV19 to TRBJ1-1; D may be TRBD1 (6 bases). This CDR3 region has 18 residues. V was clipped by 4 bases and J by 3 bases, with 24 bases between them. Germline V gene data show CDR1 as LNHDA and CDR2 as SQIVND (reference sequence). This CDR3 is CASSTSRQVLEGYTEAFF. The CDR3 nucleotides are TGTGCCAGTAGTACCTCCCGACAGGTCTTGGAAGGGTACACTGAAGCTTTCTTT.

The V and J genes are TRBV10-2 and TRBJ2-7; weak D call: TRBD1 (6 bases). This CDR3 has 15 residues. V lost 7 bases to trimming and J lost 2 bases, with 18 bases between them. Germline V gene lookup returns CDR1 WSHSY and CDR2 SAAADI. CDR3 coding DNA: TGCGCCAGCATAGAGGGGACGGACAGTCCCTACGAGCAGTACTTC. It is translated as CASIEGTDSPYEQYF.

The V call is TRBV6-1, the J call TRBJ1-4; a possible D gene is TRBD1 (6 bases). Trimming removed 4 bases from V and 8 bases from J, with 17 bases in between. This CDR3 has 15 residues. From germline, CDR1 is MNHNS and CDR2 SASEGT. In DNA form, the CDR3 reads TGTGCCAGCAGTGGGTCAGGCAGGGGTGGCGAAAAACTGTTTTTT. Its protein product is CASSGSGRGGEKLFF.

J is TRBJ2-7 and V is TRBV2, with D maybe TRBD2 (6 bases). The CDR3 spans 13 residues. Trimming stripped 5 bases from V and 2 bases from J, with 10 bases between. CDR1 SNHLY and CDR2 FYNNEI come from the germline V gene. CDR3 coding DNA: TGTGCCAGCAGTAAGGAGGGAACCTACGAGCAGTACTTC. This translates into CASSKEGTYEQYF.

The rearrangement uses TRBV30 and TRBJ2-2, with D hard to call. There are 13 residues in the CDR3. V gave up 2 bases and J gave up 0 bases, with 4 bases separating them. Germline V gene sequence: CDR1 GTSNPN, CDR2 SVGIG (reference sequence). CDR3 nucleotides: TGTGCCTGGAGTCTAACGAACACCGGGGAGCTGTTTTTT. Protein sequence: CAWSLTNTGELFF.

This sequence joins TRBV6-1 and TRBJ2-5; TRBD2 aligns across 10 bases. Germline trimming cut 2 bases from V and 5 bases from J; bases unmatched to any gene: 5. Germline CDR1 reads MNHNS; CDR2 reads SASEGT. This CDR3 spans 15 amino acids. CDR3 region: CASSELAGGTETQYF. DNA for the CDR3: TGTGCCAGCAGTGAATTAGCGGGAGGAACCGAGACCCAGTACTTC.

This clone was counted a single time. V is TRBV28 and J is TRBJ1-5; a weak D match, TRBD1 (5 bases). The length of the CDR3 is 14 residues. Trimming shortened V by 7 bases and J by 2 bases, and 12 bases separated the two germline ends. Germline CDR1 is MDHEN and CDR2 is SYDVKM. The CDR3 nucleotides read TGTGCCAGCACTAAACAACAGGGCAATCAGCCCCAGCATTTT. Protein: CASTKQQGNQPQHF.

The chain joins TRBV10-3 to TRBJ2-7; 7 bases fit TRBD2. Germline CDR1 ENHRY, CDR2 SYGVKD. There are 14 residues in the CDR3. With V trimmed by 3 bases and J by 1 base, 3 bases remained unmatched. The CDR3 is CAISDQRESYEQYF. CDR3 coding DNA: TGTGCCATCAGTGACCAGCGGGAATCCTACGAGCAGTACTTC.

This clone occurred once. The J gene is TRBJ2-3, the V gene TRBV5-4; 10 nucleotides match TRBD2. CDR3 length: 15 residues. Germline lookup yields CDR1 SGHNT and CDR2 YYREEE (reference sequence). The J segment lost 2 bases and the V segment lost 4 bases, leaving 4 bases of the junction unmatched. CDR3 bases: TGTGCCAGCAGCAGAACTAGCGGGGACACAGATACGCAGTATTTT. This sequence encodes CASSRTSGDTDTQYF.

The rearrangement links TRBV4-2 to TRBJ1-3, with 7 bases fitting TRBD1. Germline V gene sequence: CDR1 LGHNA, CDR2 YNFKEQ. The junction had 7 bases not matched to a gene; V was cut back by 2 bases and J by 0 bases. CDR3 length: 17 amino acids. DNA of the CDR3: TGTGCCAGCAGCCAAAAGGGACAGACTATCTCTGGAAACACCATATATTTT. Its protein product is CASSQKGQTISGNTIYF.

The V and J genes are TRBV15 and TRBJ1-4, with D possibly TRBD1 on 5 matching bases. Germline V CDR1 and CDR2: LNHNV, YYDKDF (reference sequence). The CDR3 is 15 amino acids. V lost 4 bases, J lost 4 bases, and 13 bases lay in between. CDR3 nucleotides: TGTGCCACCAGCAAAAACACAGGAGTTAATGAAAAACTGTTTTTT. This sequence encodes CATSKNTGVNEKLFF.

This chain links TRBV6-5 with TRBJ1-2; 7 positions match TRBD1. The junction had 2 bases not matched to a gene; V was cut back by 6 bases and J by 7 bases. This CDR3 is 11 amino acids long. Per germline, CDR1 MNHEY and CDR2 SVGAGI. CDR3 nucleotide sequence: TGTGCCAGCAGACAGGGGTCTGGCTACACCTTC. Its protein product is CASRQGSGYTF.

The rearrangement joins TRBV19 to TRBJ2-5; D may be TRBD2 (6 bases). CDR1 and CDR2 (germline): LNHDA, SQIVND (reference sequence). Trimming removed 7 bases at V and 1 base at J, with 19 bases between. This CDR3 contains 16 residues. CDR3 nucleotides: TGTGCCAGTAACGGGGGATTCTCCTCTTCCCAAGAGACCCAGTACTTC. Translated, it gives CASNGGFSSSQETQYF. Looking up the rest from reference TRBV19 and TRBJ2-5 gives the full variable domain: DGGITQSPKYLFRKEGQNVTLSCEQNLNHDAMYWYRQDPGQGLRLIYYSQIVNDFQKGDIAEGYSVSREKKESFPLTVTSAQKNPTAFYLCASNGGFSSSQETQYFGPGTRLLVL.

This clone was recorded only once. The genes are TRBV6-6 and TRBJ1-2; a weak D match, TRBD1 (5 bases). Trimming cost V 7 bases and J 0 bases, with 9 bases left between them. The germline V gene has CDR1 MNHNY and CDR2 SVGAGI (reference sequence). The CDR3 runs to 13 residues. CDR3 in amino acids: CASTRGTNYGYTF. The CDR3 DNA follows: TGTGCCAGCACCCGGGGGACTAACTATGGCTACACCTTC.

This sequence joins TRBV29-1 and TRBJ2-7, with 8 bases that match TRBD1. Germline V gives CDR1 SQVTM, CDR2 ANQGSEA. This CDR3 is 14 amino acids long. J was trimmed by 0 bases and V by 6 bases; bases with no gene match: 7. CDR3 sequence: CSVRTGLGSYEQYF. The CDR3 bases are TGCAGCGTCAGGACAGGGCTAGGCTCCTACGAGCAGTACTTC.

This clone was observed a single time. This chain links TRBV5-6 with TRBJ2-1; maybe TRBD1 (6 bases). CDR3 length: 12 residues. Germline V lookup: CDR1 SGHDT, CDR2 YYEEEE. Trimming cost V 3 bases and J 10 bases, with 11 bases left between them. The CDR3 DNA reads as TGTGCCAGCAGCTCAACTAGGGGGGAGCAGTTCTTC. It encodes CASSSTRGEQFF.

The CDR3 DNA follows: TGTGCCAGCGGGCTAGCGGGAGGGCCTTTGCATGAGCAGTTCTTC. Its protein product is CASGLAGGPLHEQFF. The chain employs TRBV2 and TRBJ2-1; TRBD2 matches at 12 bases. The CDR3 has 15 residues. The V and J ends lost 8 bases and 8 bases, in that order; junction bases with no gene match: 10. The germline V gene has CDR1 SNHLY and CDR2 FYNNEI.

The chain carries TRBV30 and TRBJ1-2; D possibly corresponds to TRBD1 (6 bases). CDR3 length: 12 residues. The V end was cut by 6 bases, the J end by 4 bases, with 12 bases between. From germline, CDR1 is GTSNPN and CDR2 SVGIG (reference sequence). CDR3 region: CACGLGAYGYTF. DNA for the CDR3: TGTGCCTGCGGACTGGGGGCCTATGGCTACACCTTC. Full variable domain (missing parts from reference TRBV30 and TRBJ1-2): SQTIHQWPATLVQPVGSPLSLECTVEGTSNPNLYWYRQAAGRGLQLLFYSVGIGQISSEVPQNLSASRPQDRQFILSSKKLLLSDSGFYLCACGLGAYGYTFGSGTRLTVV.

V gene TRBV7-3 combines with J gene TRBJ2-7; 8 bases align to TRBD1. The V gene end was trimmed by 5 bases and the J gene end by 3 bases; junction bases not matched to a gene: 21. This CDR3 region has 19 residues. Per the germline V gene, CDR1 is SGHTA and CDR2 is FQGTGA. In nucleotides, the CDR3 is TGTGCCAGCAGCGATTTATTAGAGAAAGAGACAGGGGTGATCTACGAGCAGTACTTC. Protein product: CASSDLLEKETGVIYEQYF.

J is TRBJ2-3 and V is TRBV7-3; 9 nucleotides line up with TRBD1. There are 16 residues in the CDR3. J was trimmed by 4 bases and V by 5 bases; bases with no gene match: 10. The germline V gene encodes CDR1 SGHTA and CDR2 FQGTGA. Written as DNA, the CDR3 is TGTGCCAGCAGCCCCAGGACAGGGGCTCTTGCAGATACGCAGTATTTT. It codes for CASSPRTGALADTQYF.

The J gene is TRBJ1-2, the V gene TRBV29-1, with 7 nucleotides matching TRBD1. The CDR3 runs to 12 residues. From germline, CDR1 is SQVTM and CDR2 ANQGSEA. The J segment lost 5 bases and the V segment lost 3 bases, leaving 3 bases of the junction unmatched. This CDR3 reads CSVEAGGYGYTF. The CDR3 nucleotides are TGCAGCGTTGAGGCAGGGGGATATGGCTACACCTTC.